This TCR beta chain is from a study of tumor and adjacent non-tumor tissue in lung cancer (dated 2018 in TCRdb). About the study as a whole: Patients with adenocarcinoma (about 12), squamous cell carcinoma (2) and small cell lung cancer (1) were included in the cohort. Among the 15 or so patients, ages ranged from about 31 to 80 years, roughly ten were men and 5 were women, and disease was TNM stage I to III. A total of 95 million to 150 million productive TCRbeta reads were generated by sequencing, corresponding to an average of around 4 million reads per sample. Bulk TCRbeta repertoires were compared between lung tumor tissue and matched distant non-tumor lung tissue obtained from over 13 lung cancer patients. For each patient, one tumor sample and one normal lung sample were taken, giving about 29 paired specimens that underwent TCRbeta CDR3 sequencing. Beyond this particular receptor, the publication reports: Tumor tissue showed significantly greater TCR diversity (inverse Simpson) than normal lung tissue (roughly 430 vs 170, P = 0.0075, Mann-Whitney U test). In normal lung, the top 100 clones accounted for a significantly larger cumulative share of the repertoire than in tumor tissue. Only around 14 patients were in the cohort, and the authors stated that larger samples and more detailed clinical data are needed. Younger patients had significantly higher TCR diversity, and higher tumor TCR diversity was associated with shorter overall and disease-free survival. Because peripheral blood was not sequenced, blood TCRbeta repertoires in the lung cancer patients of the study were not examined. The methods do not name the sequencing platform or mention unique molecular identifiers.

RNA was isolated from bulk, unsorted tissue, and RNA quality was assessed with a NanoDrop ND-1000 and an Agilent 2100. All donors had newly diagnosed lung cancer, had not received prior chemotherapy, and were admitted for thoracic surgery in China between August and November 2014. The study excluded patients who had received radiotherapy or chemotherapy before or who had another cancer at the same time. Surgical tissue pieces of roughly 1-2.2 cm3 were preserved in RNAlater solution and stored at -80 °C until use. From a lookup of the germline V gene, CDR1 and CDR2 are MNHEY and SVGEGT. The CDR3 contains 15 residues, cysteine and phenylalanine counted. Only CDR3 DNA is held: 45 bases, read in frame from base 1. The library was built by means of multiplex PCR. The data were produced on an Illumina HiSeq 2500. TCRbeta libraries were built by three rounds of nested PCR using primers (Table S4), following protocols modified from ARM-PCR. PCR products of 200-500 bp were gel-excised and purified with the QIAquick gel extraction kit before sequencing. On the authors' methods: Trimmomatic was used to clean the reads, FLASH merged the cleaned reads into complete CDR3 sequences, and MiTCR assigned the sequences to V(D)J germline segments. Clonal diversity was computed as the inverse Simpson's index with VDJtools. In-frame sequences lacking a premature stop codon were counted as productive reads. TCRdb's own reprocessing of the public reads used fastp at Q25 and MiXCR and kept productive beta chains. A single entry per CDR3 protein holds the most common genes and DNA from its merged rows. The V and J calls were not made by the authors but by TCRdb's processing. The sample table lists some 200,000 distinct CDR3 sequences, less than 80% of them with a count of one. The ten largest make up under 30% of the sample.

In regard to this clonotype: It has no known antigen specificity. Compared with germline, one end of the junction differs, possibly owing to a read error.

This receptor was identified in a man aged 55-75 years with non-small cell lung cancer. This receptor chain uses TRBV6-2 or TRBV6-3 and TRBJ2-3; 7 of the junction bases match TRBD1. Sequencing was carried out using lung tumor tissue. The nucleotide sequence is TGTGCCAGCAAAGGTTGGGGGAGAGGGACAGTTACGCAGTATTTT. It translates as CASKGWGRGTVTQYF.